This section outlines one T cell receptor beta chain sequence together with its context. What it recognizes is unknown. These data come from a study of blood T cells in healthy people across ages. The study, taken as a whole, reports: Naive and antigen-experienced cells were not separated, limiting conclusive comparison.

The CDR3 length is 13 residues. V shed 5 bases and J shed 7 bases, with 11 bases lying between them. Germline V CDR1 and CDR2: MRHNA, SNTAGT. The second PCR ran roughly 7 to 11 cycles with a sample-barcoded 5' primer and J-beta primers. TCRdb redid the calling of the 5' RACE reads with MiXCR, one entry per CDR3 protein. This sample carries approximately 800,000 distinct CDR3 sequences, roughly 46% of them seen once, and the ten largest clones take over 15%. The chain is built from TRBV6-4 and TRBJ2-2; D is ambiguous. The sample consisted of blood. The clonotype comes from a man aged 80 or over in good health. The CDR3 DNA is TGTGCCAGCAGTAGAACCGACGGCGGGGAGCTGTTTTTT. As protein: CASSRTDGGELFF.